Given below is one T cell receptor beta chain in context. Its antigen is currently unknown. The sample is drawn from a study of T cell repertoires in cytomegalovirus infection. Study-wide context: HLA-B-restricted CMV epitopes that are well studied, plus recently identified HLA-C-restricted ones, were used by the study. Both CMV infection and a matching HLA type were indicated by public TCR beta signatures.

The germline V gene has CDR1 SNHLY and CDR2 FYNNEI. V was trimmed by 6 bases and J by 9 bases, leaving 15 bases between them. This CDR3 has 13 residues. Whole-study findings and limits: CMV-specific HLA-C-restricted TCR beta clonotypes dominated the ex vivo response.

TCRdb re-called the reads through MiXCR, storing one row per CDR3 protein. The sample has around 360,000 distinct CDR3 sequences; roughly 36% are singletons. V gene TRBV2 combines with J gene TRBJ2-1; the D gene is possibly TRBD2 (6 bases). The receptor was isolated from a human donor in good health (CMV status not recorded). Some clones in this sample may be carry-over from other donors' samples. The sample consisted of cultured PBMCs, taken from culture after CMV antigen stimulation. DNA for the CDR3: TGTGCCAGCAGGACCCGGGGAGGCGGTGAGCAGTTCTTC. The encoded protein is CASRTRGGGEQFF.